What follows are 28 T cell receptor beta chains derived from one specimen sequenced in a study of T cells after posttransplantation cyclophosphamide. This table comes from immunoSEQ multiplex PCR, and its TCRdb copy is limited to in-frame clones, with some not included. Found here are about 11,000 clones, 85% to 95% of them singletons; the top ten hold approximately 0.32%. Sequencing used naive CD8+ T cells sorted from PBMCs. The receptors come from a man aged 25-45 years in good health and a related stem cell transplant donor.

The V gene is TRBV6-6, the J gene TRBJ2-7; 8 bases align to TRBD1. CDR1 is MNHNY and CDR2 is SVGAGI in the germline V gene (reference sequence). This CDR3 is 13 amino acids long. V shed 2 bases and J 6 bases; nucleotides not matched to a gene: 3. CDR3 residues: CASSYAGGFEQYF. As DNA, the CDR3 is TGTGCCAGCAGTTACGCAGGGGGCTTCGAGCAGTACTTC.

This clone was detected once. This chain joins TRBV9 and TRBJ2-1, with 7 bases aligning to TRBD1. V lost 0 bases to trimming and J lost 7 bases; unmatched junction nucleotides: 7. The CDR3 is 15 residues long. The germline CDR1 and CDR2 sequences are SGDLS and YYNGEE. CDR3 loop: CASSVEGGNVNEQFF. CDR3 sequence (DNA): TGTGCCAGCAGCGTAGAAGGGGGCAATGTAAATGAGCAGTTCTTC.

The rearrangement links TRBV5-1 to TRBJ2-1; the match to TRBD1 covers 11 bases. Germline lookup yields CDR1 SGHRS and CDR2 YFSETQ. The CDR3 contains 16 residues. J was trimmed by 8 bases and V by 4 bases; bases with no gene match: 11. The DNA of the CDR3 is TGCGCCAGCAGCCAGTGGACAGGGGGCTTATCGGATGAGCAGTTCTTC. Its protein product is CASSQWTGGLSDEQFF. The full variable domain, in which reference TRBV5-1 and TRBJ2-1 provide the parts outside the CDR3, is KAGVTQTPRYLIKTRGQQVTLSCSPISGHRSVSWYQQTPGQGLQFLFEYFSETQRNKGNFPGRFSGRQFSNSRSEMNVSTLELGDSALYLCASSQWTGGLSDEQFFGPGTRLTVL.

A remark on this clone: One end of the junction does not line up with germline, which may come from a read error. This chain uses TRBV4-1 with TRBJ2-7, with D maybe TRBD1 (6 bases). The CDR3 spans 15 residues. CDR1 is MGHRA and CDR2 is YSYEKL in the germline V gene. The CDR3 bases are TGCGCCAGCAGCCCCATACAGGGAAGCTCCTACGGGCAGTACTTC. Translating it yields CASSPIQGSSYGQYF.

The V call is TRBV5-6, the J call TRBJ1-2, with D maybe TRBD1 (5 bases). The V and J ends lost 5 bases and 1 base respectively, with 18 bases between them. The CDR3 length is 16 residues. The germline gives CDR1 SGHDT, CDR2 YYEEEE. CDR3: CASSTEGGHINYGYTF. The CDR3, as DNA: TGTGCCAGCAGTACCGAGGGAGGACACATTAACTATGGCTACACCTTC.

This clone appeared a single time. For the CDR3, the DNA is TGCGCCAGCAGCCAAGTTTCGGGACAGAGCTACGAGCAGTACTTC. Translation: CASSQVSGQSYEQYF. The chain employs TRBV4-1 and TRBJ2-7, with 7 bases identical to TRBD1. The CDR3 extends over 15 amino acids. V lost 1 base, J lost 3 bases, and 6 bases stayed unmatched. CDR1 MGHRA and CDR2 YSYEKL come from the germline V gene.

This rearrangement joins TRBV7-8 to TRBJ1-5; D gene unclear. Trimming removed 0 bases from V and 4 bases from J, with 10 bases in between. Per the germline V gene, CDR1 is SGHVS and CDR2 is FQNEAQ. The CDR3 consists of 15 residues. CDR3 sequence (DNA): TGTGCCAGCAGCTTAGCCCCCTTGAGTAATCAGCCCCAGCATTTT. Protein product: CASSLAPLSNQPQHF. The full variable domain, its missing parts supplied by reference TRBV7-8 and TRBJ1-5, is GAGVSQSPRYKVAKRGQDVALRCDPISGHVSLFWYQQALGQGPEFLTYFQNEAQLDKSGLPSDRFFAERPEGSVSTLKIQRTQQEDSAVYLCASSLAPLSNQPQHFGDGTRLSIL.

This chain uses TRBV7-9 with TRBJ2-7; 10 bases fit TRBD1. Germline CDR1 SEHNR, CDR2 FQNEAQ (reference sequence). The V segment lost 1 base and the J segment 0 bases; nucleotides outside the gene matches: 3. The CDR3 spans 16 residues. CDR3 amino acids: CASSLVGDRGSYEQYF. The CDR3 region has the DNA TGTGCCAGCAGCTTAGTCGGGGACAGGGGCTCCTACGAGCAGTACTTC.

V usage is TRBV2 and J usage is TRBJ2-2; 12 bases match TRBD2. Losses at the gene ends were 4 bases for V and 7 bases for J; bases not matched to a gene: 7. Germline values: CDR1 SNHLY, CDR2 FYNNEI. The CDR3 is made up of 16 amino acids. CDR3 residues: CASSGLAGAPGGELFF. The CDR3 DNA sequence: TGTGCCAGCAGTGGACTAGCGGGGGCCCCTGGCGGGGAGCTGTTTTTT.

V gene TRBV14 combines with J gene TRBJ2-7, with TRBD1 matching 9 bases. This CDR3 has 16 amino acids. The J segment lost 4 bases and the V segment lost 1 base, leaving 8 bases of the junction unmatched. CDR1 SGHDN and CDR2 FVKESK come from the germline V gene. The CDR3 DNA is TGTGCCAGCAGCCAAGTGGGACAGGGAATTTCGTACGAGCAGTACTTC. This codes for CASSQVGQGISYEQYF.

The chain recombines TRBV7-3 with TRBJ1-1, with TRBD1 as a possible D gene (5 bases). CDR1 and CDR2 from the germline V gene are SGHTA and FQGTGA. This CDR3 has 18 amino acids. Deletions cut 5 bases from V and 3 bases from J, with 25 bases between. The CDR3 reads CASSPLQRFRVEDTEAFF. The DNA for the CDR3 is TGTGCCAGCAGCCCACTCCAGAGGTTCAGGGTGGAAGACACTGAAGCTTTCTTT.

This chain connects TRBV4-2 to TRBJ1-2; 9 positions match TRBD1. CDR3 length: 13 amino acids. Per the germline V gene, CDR1 is LGHNA and CDR2 is YNFKEQ. V was pared by 11 bases and J by 8 bases, with 12 bases of the junction left unmatched. CDR3 protein: CASWDRATGGYTF. The DNA of the CDR3 is TGTGCCTCATGGGACAGGGCCACAGGAGGCTACACCTTC.

The chain has TRBV15 and TRBJ1-3; no firm D call. Trimming cost V 5 bases and J 2 bases, with 16 bases left between them. The CDR3 extends over 16 amino acids. Germline loops: CDR1 LNHNV, CDR2 YYDKDF (reference sequence). CDR3 DNA: TGTGCCACCAGCGAGCCTCCGGGGTTCACTGGAAACACCATATATTTT. Translating it yields CATSEPPGFTGNTIYF.

DNA for the CDR3: TGCGCCAGCAGTCACACCGGGACAGGGTGGGAGACCCAGTACTTC. It specifies CASSHTGTGWETQYF. The chain recombines TRBV23-1 with TRBJ2-5; 9 nucleotides agree with TRBD1. TRBV23-1 is classed as an ORF, of uncertain function. This CDR3 contains 15 residues. With V trimmed by 3 bases and J by 5 bases, 7 bases remained unmatched.

The chain has TRBV4-1 and TRBJ2-5, with D tentatively TRBD1 (6 bases). This CDR3 is 15 amino acids long. CDR1 and CDR2 (germline): MGHRA, YSYEKL. V lost 4 bases to trimming and J lost 0 bases, with 12 bases between them. CDR3 protein: CASSREGGYQETQYF. The CDR3 nucleotides are TGCGCCAGCAGCCGTGAAGGGGGTTACCAAGAGACCCAGTACTTC.

The gene calls are TRBV7-8 and TRBJ2-1; TRBD1 matches 7 bases. The germline CDR1 and CDR2 sequences are SGHVS and FQNEAQ. The CDR3 consists of 15 residues. J was trimmed by 6 bases and V by 6 bases; bases with no gene match: 11. The CDR3 nucleotides read TGTGCCAGCAGTGACTCTAAGGGGGCGAGCAATGAGCAGTTCTTC. Its translation is CASSDSKGASNEQFF.

V usage is TRBV7-3 and J usage is TRBJ1-1; TRBD1 might be the D (6 bases). Trimming pared 0 bases from V and 5 bases from J, leaving 10 bases between. The length of the CDR3 is 14 residues. Germline V gene lookup returns CDR1 SGHTA and CDR2 FQGTGA. The CDR3 spells CASSLTGGGTEAFF. The CDR3 DNA follows: TGTGCCAGCAGCTTAACGGGAGGGGGTACTGAAGCTTTCTTT.

This chain uses TRBV19 with TRBJ1-5, with TRBD1 as a possible D gene (5 bases). Per the germline V gene, CDR1 is LNHDA and CDR2 is SQIVND (reference sequence). Between the trimmed V and J ends, which lost 2 bases and 5 bases, there was a span of 7 bases. This CDR3 has 13 amino acids. CDR3 protein: CASSISGHQPQHF. CDR3 bases: TGTGCCAGTAGTATATCAGGGCATCAGCCCCAGCATTTT.

The chain has TRBV5-1 and TRBJ2-7, with D maybe TRBD2 (5 bases). Trimming pared 0 bases from V and 2 bases from J, leaving 12 bases between. From germline, CDR1 is SGHRS and CDR2 YFSETQ. CDR3 length: 15 amino acids. The CDR3 sequence: CASSLDGLNPYEQYF. Written as DNA, the CDR3 is TGCGCCAGCAGCTTGGATGGACTCAACCCCTACGAGCAGTACTTC.

This clone was detected once. V and J are TRBV5-1 and TRBJ1-1, with D tentatively TRBD1 (5 bases). The germline gives CDR1 SGHRS, CDR2 YFSETQ. The CDR3 totals 13 residues. V lost 3 bases and J lost 1, with 7 bases in between. Here the CDR3 DNA reads TGCGCCAGCAGCTCGACAGAGAACACTGAAGCTTTCTTT. Residues: CASSSTENTEAFF.

V and J are TRBV13 and TRBJ2-5; 7 bases line up with TRBD1. Per germline, CDR1 PRHDT and CDR2 FYEKMQ (reference sequence). The CDR3 spans 14 residues. The J segment lost 2 bases and the V segment lost 5 bases, leaving 5 bases of the junction unmatched. DNA of the CDR3: TGTGCCAGCAGCCAAAGGGACAGACAAGAGACCCAGTACTTC. It specifies CASSQRDRQETQYF.

The rearrangement joins TRBV5-4 to TRBJ2-3, with 8 bases aligning to TRBD2. Germline CDR1 reads SGHNT; CDR2 reads YYREEE (reference sequence). The ends lost 4 bases at V and 4 bases at J; junction bases unmatched: 8. The CDR3 consists of 15 residues. In nucleotides, the CDR3 is TGTGCCAGCAGCATGCCGGGACTAGGAGCAGATACGCAGTATTTT. The encoded protein is CASSMPGLGADTQYF.

This chain joins TRBV5-4 and TRBJ1-1; no clear D. CDR3 length equals 17 residues. The V and J ends lost 4 bases and 3 bases respectively, with 22 bases between them. CDR1 is SGHNT, CDR2 YYREEE, per germline (reference sequence). The CDR3 here is CASSPGTGLHGDTEAFF. The CDR3 DNA reads as TGTGCCAGCAGCCCAGGAACCGGGCTCCACGGGGACACTGAAGCTTTCTTT.

V is TRBV5-1 and J is TRBJ1-3, with D possibly TRBD1 on 5 matching bases. The germline gives CDR1 SGHRS, CDR2 YFSETQ. CDR3 length: 15 amino acids. Trimming removed 0 bases from V and 0 bases from J, with 7 bases in between. For the CDR3, the DNA is TGCGCCAGCAGCTTGGCGGGACTCTCTGGAAACACCATATATTTT. This sequence encodes CASSLAGLSGNTIYF.

The rearrangement uses TRBV27 and TRBJ2-5; D might be TRBD2 (7 bases). In germline, CDR1 is MNHEY, CDR2 SMNVEV (reference sequence). The CDR3 spans 14 residues. V dropped 2 bases and J dropped 5 bases, with 12 bases sitting between them. CDR3 residues: CASSLRGARETQYF. The CDR3 nucleotides read TGTGCCAGCAGTTTACGGGGGGCCAGGGAGACCCAGTACTTC.

The chain is built from TRBV2 and TRBJ2-5, with a possible D match to TRBD1 (5 bases). Trimming left V 4 bases short and J 5 bases short, with 17 bases between. Germline V CDR1 and CDR2: SNHLY, FYNNEI. This CDR3 is built from 15 residues. The CDR3 coding sequence is TGTGCCAGCAGTGCTCCAGGGATTGTTAAGGAGACCCAGTACTTC. It specifies CASSAPGIVKETQYF.

This chain links TRBV19 with TRBJ2-2; tentative D call: TRBD1 (5 bases). V was clipped by 7 bases and J by 0 bases, with 12 bases between them. Germline CDR1 reads LNHDA; CDR2 reads SQIVND (reference sequence). The CDR3 sequence is 15 residues long. The CDR3 loop reads CASITRETNTGELFF. The CDR3 bases are TGTGCCAGTATTACCAGGGAAACGAACACCGGGGAGCTGTTTTTT. The full variable domain, with the rest looked up from reference TRBV19 and TRBJ2-2, is DGGITQSPKYLFRKEGQNVTLSCEQNLNHDAMYWYRQDPGQGLRLIYYSQIVNDFQKGDIAEGYSVSREKKESFPLTVTSAQKNPTAFYLCASITRETNTGELFFGEGSRLTVL.

V is TRBV4-3 and J is TRBJ2-5; 10 positions agree with TRBD2. This CDR3 is built from 18 residues. J gave up 5 bases and V 0 bases, and 12 bases lay outside the gene matches. CDR1 is LGHNA, CDR2 YSLEER, per germline. The CDR3, as DNA: TGCGCCAGCAGCCAAGATCGGTCTAGCGGGGGCCTGAGGGAGACCCAGTACTTC. This encodes CASSQDRSSGGLRETQYF.